This is a list of T cell receptor beta chains from one sample in a study of CD4 T cells in relation to SARS-CoV-2 and coronaviruses. Their antigens are not known. Generated by immunoSEQ multiplex PCR, the TCRdb table keeps only in-frame clones and is missing some. The table lists 40,000 or so clones, roughly 84% of them singletons, with approximately 4.5% in the top ten. Sequenced input: naive CD4+ T cells from PBMCs, cultured in vitro. Receptors were obtained from an adult with COVID-19. Both conserved end residues are part of each CDR3. Each record gives: D gene, clone size, J gene, V gene, CDR3 DNA, CDR3 protein. The D gene is left open where the match is weak. Expanded clones are given a class, and other clones once, few, many or no size at all.

>.|.|TRBJ2-7|TRBV21-1
TGTGCCAGCAGCAAAGTATCGGGACTAGTACGATACGAGCAGTACTTC
CASSKVSGLVRYEQYF
>.|.|TRBJ1-2|TRBV28
TGTGCCAGCAGTTCCCCGGGGGCGGCTAACTATGGCTACACCTTC
CASSSPGAANYGYTF
>.|.|TRBJ2-2|TRBV10-3
TGTGCCATCAAGCAGGAGGGGATGAATTCCGGGGAGCTGTTTTTT
CAIKQEGMNSGELFF
>.|.|TRBJ1-1|TRBV19
TGTGCCAGTAGTATAGGGTCATTTGAAGCTTTCTTT
CASSIGSFEAFF
>.|few|TRBJ2-2|TRBV7-3
TGTGCCAGCAGCTTATTGAGCAACACCGGGGAGCTGTTTTTT
CASSLLSNTGELFF
>.|few|TRBJ1-2|TRBV12-3/TRBV12-4
TGTGCCAGCAGTTCTCGGGCCCCCCATGGCTACACCTTC
CASSSRAPHGYTF
>.|.|TRBJ2-7|TRBV27
TGTGCCAGCGCGCTAACAGGACTGAACTCCTACGAGCAGTACTTC
CASALTGLNSYEQYF
>TRBD1|.|TRBJ2-2|TRBV7-3
TGTGCCAGCAGCCAGGGGGCTCAGGGGGAGCTGTTTTTT
CASSQGAQGELFF
>.|.|TRBJ1-1|TRBV19
TGTGCCAGTAAATTGATAGGGGTGGAAAGCACTGAAGCTTTCTTT
CASKLIGVESTEAFF
>.|.|TRBJ1-6|TRBV6-7
TGTGCCAGCAGTTACACACAGGGTTCCTATAATTCACCCCTCCACTTT
CASSYTQGSYNSPLHF
>.|.|TRBJ1-4|TRBV28
TGTGCCACCCATCGGGATGCAACTAATGAAAAACTGTTTTTT
CATHRDATNEKLFF
>.|.|TRBJ1-2|TRBV5-6
TGTGCCAGCAGCTTACACATCGTGTCCTATGGCTACACCTTC
CASSLHIVSYGYTF
>.|.|TRBJ2-3|TRBV2
TGTGCCAGCACCGCGACTAGAGACACAGATACGCAGTATTTT
CASTATRDTDTQYF
>.|.|TRBJ2-3|TRBV25-1
TGTGCCAGCAGGTTGGGTTCAACAGATACGCAGTATTTT
CASRLGSTDTQYF
>.|once|TRBJ2-1|TRBV11-3
TGTGCCAGCAGCTTGGGGGGGGGCGCTTACAATGAGCAGTTCTTC
CASSLGGGAYNEQFF
>TRBD1|.|TRBJ1-5|TRBV19
TGTGCCAGTAGCGTCAGGGGGGGTAGTCAGCCCCAGCATTTT
CASSVRGGSQPQHF
>TRBD2|.|TRBJ2-1|TRBV9
TGTGCCAGCAGCCTTGGACTAGCGGTATACAATGAGCAGTTCTTC
CASSLGLAVYNEQFF
>TRBD1|.|TRBJ2-2|TRBV15
TGTGCCACCAGCAGAGAAAGGACAGGGCTGTCAAACCCCTACCTGACTAACACCGGGGAGCTGTTTTTT
CATSRERTGLSNPYLTNTGELFF
>.|once|TRBJ2-1|TRBV12-3/TRBV12-4
TGTGCCAGCAGTCCCGGGACGGACAATGAGCAGTTCTTC
CASSPGTDNEQFF
>.|.|TRBJ2-1|TRBV2
TGTGCCAGCAGCGGGACTTCCGATATGAAGTTCTTC
CASSGTSDMKFF
>.|.|TRBJ1-5|TRBV7-2
TGTGCCAGCAGCCTCCAACGGGGCAGCAATCAGCCCCAGCATTTT
CASSLQRGSNQPQHF
>TRBD2|once|TRBJ2-5|TRBV28
TGTGCCAGCAGTTTGCCGTTAGCGGGAGGAGGGGAGACCCAGTACTTC
CASSLPLAGGGETQYF
>.|.|TRBJ2-2|TRBV7-2
TGTGCCAGCAGCTTAGTTCTGGGGGCCCAATTAACCACCGGGGAGCTGTTTTTT
CASSLVLGAQLTTGELFF
>TRBD1|.|TRBJ1-5|TRBV28
TGTGCCACGAAAAGCCAATCACAGGGGGCCGCTCGCAATCAGCCCCAGCATTTT
CATKSQSQGAARNQPQHF
>.|.|TRBJ2-4|TRBV4-1
TGCGCCAGCAGCCAACAGGGGGGTACGGCCAAAAACATTCAGTACTTC
CASSQQGGTAKNIQYF
>.|.|TRBJ2-2|TRBV11-3
TGTGCCAGCAGCTTACGGGCCAAATCGAGGACCGGGGAGCTGTTTTTT
CASSLRAKSRTGELFF
>.|.|TRBJ2-1|TRBV7-2
TGTGCCAGCAGCGTGGGTGGGAATGAGCAGTTCTTC
CASSVGGNEQFF
>TRBD2|.|TRBJ2-7|TRBV28
TGTGCCAGCAGGCCTAGCGGGCCGACCTACGAGCAGTACTTC
CASRPSGPTYEQYF
>TRBD2|once|TRBJ2-7|TRBV5-1
TGCGCCAGCAGCTTGGAAGGGACTAGCGTTAGCGAGCAGTACTTC
CASSLEGTSVSEQYF
>.|.|TRBJ1-2|TRBV3-1/TRBV3-2
TGTGCCAGCAGCATGGACGGGACCTATGGCTACACCTTC
CASSMDGTYGYTF
>.|.|TRBJ1-1|TRBV10-3
TGTGCCATCAGCCCGCACAACGGTACTGAAGCTTTCTTT
CAISPHNGTEAFF
>TRBD2|.|TRBJ2-3|TRBV14
TGTGCCAGCAGCTCGCTAGCGGGAGACACAGATACGCAGTATTTT
CASSSLAGDTDTQYF
>.|few|TRBJ1-2|TRBV13
TGTGCCAGCAGCTTAGGGGAGCGGGGGACCTATGGCTACACCTTC
CASSLGERGTYGYTF
>.|.|TRBJ1-1|TRBV14
TGTGCCAGCAGCCCCGGGGGGGGAGTCACTGAAGCTTTCTTT
CASSPGGGVTEAFF
>.|.|TRBJ1-4|TRBV4-1
TGCGCCAGCAGCCTAGAGGTGAGGAGGGCCGAAAAACTGTTTTTT
CASSLEVRRAEKLFF
>.|few|TRBJ2-6|TRBV18
TGTGCCAGCAAGGCGGCTGGGGCCAACGTCCTGACTTTC
CASKAAGANVLTF
>TRBD1|.|TRBJ1-2|TRBV18
TGTGCCAGCTCACCGCAGGGACAGGGGGTCCTTTTCTATGGCTACACCTTC
CASSPQGQGVLFYGYTF
>.|once|TRBJ1-1|TRBV6-5
TGTGCCAGCAGTTCCCATAAACCCGGGGGGCCTGAAGCTTTCTTT
CASSSHKPGGPEAFF
>TRBD1|.|TRBJ1-5|TRBV18
TGTGCCAGCTCACCTGGGACAGGGGATCAGCCCCAGCATTTT
CASSPGTGDQPQHF
>.|.|TRBJ2-5|TRBV4-2
TGTGCCAGCAGCCAAGCAGGGGGAGGATTCCAAGAGACCCAGTACTTC
CASSQAGGGFQETQYF
>.|.|TRBJ1-5|TRBV6-1
TGTGCCAGCAGTGAAGGACAGCCTAGCAATCAGCCCCAGCATTTT
CASSEGQPSNQPQHF
>.|.|TRBJ2-2|TRBV6-4
TGTGCCAGCAGTGACTCCAGCGCCGGGGAGCTGTTTTTT
CASSDSSAGELFF
>TRBD2|.|TRBJ2-1|TRBV9
TGTGCCAGCAGCCCCCGACTAGCGGGAGCCTACAATGAGCAGTTCTTC
CASSPRLAGAYNEQFF
>TRBD1|.|TRBJ2-3|TRBV30
TGTGCCTGGTTACAGGGGGTCAGCACAGATACGCAGTATTTT
CAWLQGVSTDTQYF
>TRBD2|.|TRBJ2-5|TRBV5-1
TGCGCCAGCAGCTTGGAACCAGGGAGGGACCAAGAGACCCAGTACTTC
CASSLEPGRDQETQYF
>TRBD1|.|TRBJ2-7|TRBV7-8
TGTGCCAGCAGCTCACGCCTTCCCTACAGGGGCCAGGGGTACGAGCAGTACTTC
CASSSRLPYRGQGYEQYF
>.|.|TRBJ1-1|TRBV28
TGTGCCAGCAGTCAGGACACGAGGCTCGGGACTGAAGCTTTCTTT
CASSQDTRLGTEAFF
>.|.|TRBJ2-1|TRBV10-3
.
CAISSGQGKNNEQFF
>.|.|TRBJ1-6|TRBV27
TGTGCCAGCAGTCCACCAGATTCACCCCTCCACTTT
CASSPPDSPLHF
>.|.|TRBJ2-5|TRBV6-4
TGTGCCAGCAGTGAGGGGGCGCAAGAGACCCAGTACTTC
CASSEGAQETQYF
>TRBD2|.|TRBJ2-5|TRBV2
TGTGCCAGCAGTGAACTCCTAGCGGGAGGCCAAGAGACCCAGTACTTC
CASSELLAGGQETQYF
>TRBD2|.|TRBJ2-5|TRBV7-2
TGTGCCAGCAGCCCCATGGGAGTGGGACTAGCGGCGACCCAGTACTTC
CASSPMGVGLAATQYF
>.|.|TRBJ2-7|TRBV30
TGTGCCTGGAGTCTTGGGGGTCGACGCTACGAGCAGTACTTC
CAWSLGGRRYEQYF
>TRBD2|.|TRBJ2-1|TRBV28
TGTGCCAGCTTGGACCGGGCTAGCGGCTACAATGAGCAGTTCTTC
CASLDRASGYNEQFF
>.|.|TRBJ2-1|TRBV7-9
TGTGCCAGCAGCCCCTGGACTCGGAAGGTCTACAATGAGCAGTTCTTC
CASSPWTRKVYNEQFF
>.|.|TRBJ2-5|TRBV14
TGTGCCAGCAGCCAATTGCGAGAGACCCAGTACTTC
CASSQLRETQYF
>TRBD2|once|TRBJ2-1|TRBV5-1
TGCGCCAGCAGCTTGCTCGGGAGGGCCTCTGAGCAGTTCTTC
CASSLLGRASEQFF
>.|.|TRBJ2-7|TRBV28
TGTGCCAGCAGCTCGCTAGGACGGATTTCCTACGAGCAGTACTTC
CASSSLGRISYEQYF
>TRBD2|.|TRBJ2-1|TRBV7-2
TGTGCCAGCAGCTGGGGGCTAGCGGGAGTGGAGGAGCAGTTCTTC
CASSWGLAGVEEQFF
>.|.|TRBJ2-2|TRBV7-2
TGTGCCAGCAGCATAAGGACGGCCATCACCGGGGAGCTGTTTTTT
CASSIRTAITGELFF